These 10 T cell receptor beta chains came from one sample sequenced in a study of long-term antiretroviral therapy in people with HIV. A v3.0 immunoSEQ assay was performed at survey level. Clones were read by immunoSEQ multiplex PCR, and TCRdb kept only the in-frame ones, dropping some. The data contain about 28,000 clones, about 88% of them singletons. The sample in question was unsorted PBMCs, obtained 2 years after starting antiretroviral therapy. The receptors were sampled from a man aged 45 to 65 with HIV.

The chain recombines TRBV5-1 with TRBJ1-2, with 8 positions matching TRBD1. The CDR3 covers 15 residues. After removal of 0 bases from V and 6 bases from J, the junction contained 7 bases not matched to a gene. The germline V gene has CDR1 SGHRS and CDR2 YFSETQ. The chain's CDR3 is CASSLVRTGLNGYTF. The CDR3 region has the DNA TGCGCCAGCAGCTTGGTTAGGACAGGGCTGAATGGCTACACCTTC.

CDR3 amino acids: CSVEDRAGADGYTF. The CDR3 DNA reads TGCAGCGTTGAAGATCGGGCAGGAGCGGATGGCTACACCTTC. This chain uses TRBV29-1 with TRBJ1-2; D is undetermined. CDR3 length: 14 amino acids. Per the germline V gene, CDR1 is SQVTM and CDR2 is ANQGSEA. Deletions cut 0 bases from V and 6 bases from J, with 14 bases between.

This rearrangement joins TRBV19 to TRBJ1-6; D is perhaps TRBD1 (5 bases). Trimming shortened V by 4 bases and J by 7 bases, and 20 bases separated the two germline ends. The CDR3 covers 17 residues. Looked up from germline, CDR1 is LNHDA and CDR2 is SQIVND (reference sequence). In DNA, the CDR3 is TGTGCCAGTAGTAATCTTCAGGGCCAATTCCGGAATTCACCCCTCCACTTT. Translating it yields CASSNLQGQFRNSPLHF.

The genes are TRBV4-1 and TRBJ1-4; unclear D gene. Trimming cost V 2 bases and J 5 bases, with 15 bases left between them. In germline, CDR1 is MGHRA, CDR2 YSYEKL. This CDR3 has 16 amino acids. CDR3 sequence: CASSQPLKTGNEKLFF. As DNA, the CDR3 is TGCGCCAGCAGCCAACCCCTCAAGACGGGGAATGAAAAACTGTTTTTT.

This chain joins TRBV27 and TRBJ1-4; a possible D gene is TRBD1 (5 bases). The CDR3 consists of 16 residues. In germline, CDR1 is MNHEY, CDR2 SMNVEV (reference sequence). V was clipped by 5 bases and J by 6 bases, with 19 bases between them. The CDR3 here is CASSTMIGGVDEKLFF. The CDR3 region has the DNA TGTGCCAGCAGTACGATGATCGGAGGGGTCGATGAAAAACTGTTTTTT.

The CDR3 coding sequence is TGTGCCAGCAGCCAGACTAGCGGACGCTCCTACAATGAGCAGTTCTTC. Translated: CASSQTSGRSYNEQFF. The chain links TRBV28 to TRBJ2-1, with 9 bases fitting TRBD2. The CDR3 runs to 16 residues. Trimming at V came to 6 bases and at J to 0 bases, leaving 6 bases not matched to a gene. Germline loops: CDR1 MDHEN, CDR2 SYDVKM.

V and J are TRBV2 and TRBJ2-7; TRBD2 is a possible D gene (5 bases). V shed 8 bases and J shed 3 bases, with 14 bases lying between them. In germline, CDR1 is SNHLY, CDR2 FYNNEI. CDR3 length: 13 amino acids. CDR3 sequence: CASLKVGSYEQYF. The CDR3 DNA is TGTGCCAGCTTGAAAGTAGGGAGCTACGAGCAGTACTTC.

The chain has TRBV7-2 and TRBJ1-5; the match to TRBD1 covers 11 bases. The germline V gene has CDR1 SGHTA and CDR2 FQGNSA. The CDR3 covers 17 residues. Germline trimming cut 5 bases from V and 8 bases from J; bases unmatched to any gene: 14. In nucleotides, the CDR3 is TGTGCCAGCAGCCATGGACAGGGGGCTGCAAATCAGGAGCCCCAGCATTTT. Amino acid sequence: CASSHGQGAANQEPQHF.

The chain links TRBV2 to TRBJ2-5; D gene ambiguous. The CDR3 is made up of 11 amino acids. V dropped 6 bases and J dropped 5 bases, with 7 bases sitting between them. The germline CDR1 and CDR2 sequences are SNHLY and FYNNEI. Here the CDR3 DNA reads TGTGCCAGCAGCTCCGGGGAGACCCAGTACTTC. It is translated as CASSSGETQYF. The full variable domain, rest sourced from reference TRBV2 and TRBJ2-5, is EPEVTQTPSHQVTQMGQEVILRCVPISNHLYFYWYRQILGQKVEFLVSFYNNEISEKSEIFDDQFSVERPDGSNFTLKIRSTKLEDSAMYFCASSSGETQYFGPGTRLLVL.

The chain has TRBV6-5 and TRBJ2-7; weak D call: TRBD2 (5 bases). The CDR3 covers 15 residues. V lost 2 bases and J lost 5, with 16 bases in between. Per the germline V gene, CDR1 is MNHEY and CDR2 is SVGAGI. The CDR3 DNA reads TGTGCCAGCAGTTACGGGGAGTCATCCTTAAACGAGCAGTACTTC. Translated, it gives CASSYGESSLNEQYF.